This TCR beta chain was sequenced during a study of neurological immune-mediated disorders. The CDR3 runs to 19 residues. CDR1 is SNHLY, CDR2 FYNNEI, per germline. V dropped 6 bases and J dropped 5; count of bases not matched to a gene: 15. TCRdb recomputed calls from the 5' RACE reads with MiXCR, one row per CDR3 protein. The table shows 13,000 to 15,000 distinct CDR3 sequences, with under 15% occurring only once. This clonotype was picked up a small number of times. The chain uses TRBV2 and TRBJ2-2; 13 nucleotides agree with TRBD2. The sequenced sample was CD8+ T cells from blood. The receptor was derived from a female donor with HTLV-1-associated myelopathy (HAM/TSP). CDR3 amino acids: CASRPTSGRALFGTGELFF. CDR3 bases: TGTGCCAGCAGACCCACTAGCGGGAGGGCCTTATTTGGGACCGGGGAGCTGTTTTTT.